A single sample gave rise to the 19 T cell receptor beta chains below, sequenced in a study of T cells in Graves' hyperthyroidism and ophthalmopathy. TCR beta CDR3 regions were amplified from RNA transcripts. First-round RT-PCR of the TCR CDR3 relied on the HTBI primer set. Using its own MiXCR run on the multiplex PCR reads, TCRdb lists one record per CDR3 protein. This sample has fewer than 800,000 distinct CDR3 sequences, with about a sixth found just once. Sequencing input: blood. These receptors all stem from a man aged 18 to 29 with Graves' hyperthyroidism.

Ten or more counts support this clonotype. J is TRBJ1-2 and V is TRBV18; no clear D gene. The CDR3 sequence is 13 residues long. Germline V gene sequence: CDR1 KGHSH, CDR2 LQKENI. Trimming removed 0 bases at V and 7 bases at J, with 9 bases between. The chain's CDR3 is CASSPPNKGGYTF. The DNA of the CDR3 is TGTGCCAGCTCACCACCTAATAAGGGTGGCTACACCTTC.

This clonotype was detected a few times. The CDR3 DNA is TGTGCCAGCAGTTTCAGGACTAGCGGGACTAGGTTAACCGGGGAGCTGTTTTTT. It translates to CASSFRTSGTRLTGELFF. This sequence joins TRBV27 and TRBJ2-2; 12 bases line up with TRBD2. This CDR3 region has 18 residues. The germline CDR1 and CDR2 sequences are MNHEY and SMNVEV (reference sequence). J gave up 5 bases and V 3 bases, and 10 bases lay outside the gene matches.

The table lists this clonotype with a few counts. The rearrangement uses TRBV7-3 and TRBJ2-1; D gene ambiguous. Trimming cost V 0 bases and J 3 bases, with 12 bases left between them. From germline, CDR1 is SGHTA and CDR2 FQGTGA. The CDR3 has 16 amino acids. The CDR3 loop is CASSLTVHPDYNEQFF. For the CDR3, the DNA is TGTGCCAGCAGCTTAACGGTCCACCCAGACTACAATGAGCAGTTCTTC.

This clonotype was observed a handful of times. The CDR3 spells CASSLGQGNHSPLHF. DNA for the CDR3: TGTGCCAGCAGCTTGGGACAGGGGAACCATTCACCCCTCCACTTT. The chain uses TRBV7-6 and TRBJ1-6; 10 bases are a match to TRBD1. Trimming took 3 bases from V and 8 from J; bases not matched to a gene: 4. CDR1 is SGHVS and CDR2 is FNYEAQ in the germline V gene. The CDR3 loop spans 15 amino acids.

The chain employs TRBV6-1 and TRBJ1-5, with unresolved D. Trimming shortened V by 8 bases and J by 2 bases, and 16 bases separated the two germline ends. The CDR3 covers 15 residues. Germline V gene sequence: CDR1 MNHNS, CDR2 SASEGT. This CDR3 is CASGETSEGNQPQHF. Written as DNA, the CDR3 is TGTGCCAGCGGGGAGACGTCGGAGGGCAATCAGCCCCAGCATTTT.

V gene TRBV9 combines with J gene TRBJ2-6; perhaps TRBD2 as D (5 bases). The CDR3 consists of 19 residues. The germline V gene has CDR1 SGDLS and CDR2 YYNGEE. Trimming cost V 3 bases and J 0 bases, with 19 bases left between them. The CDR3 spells CASSGESQDFYSGANVLTF. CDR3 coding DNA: TGTGCCAGCAGCGGGGAATCCCAGGACTTCTACTCTGGGGCCAACGTCCTGACTTTC.

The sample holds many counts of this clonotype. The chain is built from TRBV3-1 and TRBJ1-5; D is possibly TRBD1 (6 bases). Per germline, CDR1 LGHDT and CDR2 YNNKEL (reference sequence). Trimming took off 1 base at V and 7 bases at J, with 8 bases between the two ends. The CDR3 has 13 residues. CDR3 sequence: CASSQGGHQPQHF. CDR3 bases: TGTGCCAGCAGCCAAGGGGGGCACCAGCCCCAGCATTTT.

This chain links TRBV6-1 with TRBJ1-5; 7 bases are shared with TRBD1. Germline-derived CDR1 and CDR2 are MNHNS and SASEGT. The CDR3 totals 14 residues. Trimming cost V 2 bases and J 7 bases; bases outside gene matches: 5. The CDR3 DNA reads TGTGCCAGCAGTGAAAGGACAGGCCACCAGCCCCAGCATTTT. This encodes CASSERTGHQPQHF.

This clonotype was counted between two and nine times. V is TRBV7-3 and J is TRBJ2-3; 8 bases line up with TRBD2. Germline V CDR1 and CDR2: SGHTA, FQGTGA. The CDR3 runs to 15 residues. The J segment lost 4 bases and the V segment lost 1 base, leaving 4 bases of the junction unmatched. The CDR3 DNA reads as TGTGCCAGCAGCTTAATCCCGGGAGGGGCAGATACGCAGTATTTT. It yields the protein CASSLIPGGADTQYF.

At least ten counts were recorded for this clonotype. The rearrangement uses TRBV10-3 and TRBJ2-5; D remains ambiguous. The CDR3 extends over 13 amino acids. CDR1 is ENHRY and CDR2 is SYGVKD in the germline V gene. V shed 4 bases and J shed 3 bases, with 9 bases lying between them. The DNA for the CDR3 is TGTGCCATCAGTGTAGGCAGTGAAGAGACCCAGTACTTC. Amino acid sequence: CAISVGSEETQYF.

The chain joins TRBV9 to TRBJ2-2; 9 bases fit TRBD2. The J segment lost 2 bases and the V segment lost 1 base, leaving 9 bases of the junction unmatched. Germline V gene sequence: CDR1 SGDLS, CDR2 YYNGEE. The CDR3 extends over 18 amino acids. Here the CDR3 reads CASSVYPTTSGNTGELFF. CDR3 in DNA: TGTGCCAGCAGCGTATACCCAACGACTAGCGGAAACACCGGGGAGCTGTTTTTT. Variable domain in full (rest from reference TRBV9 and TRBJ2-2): DSGVTQTPKHLITATGQRVTLRCSPRSGDLSVYWYQQSLDQGLQFLIQYYNGEERAKGNILERFSAQQFPDLHSELNLSSLELGDSALYFCASSVYPTTSGNTGELFFGEGSRLTVL.

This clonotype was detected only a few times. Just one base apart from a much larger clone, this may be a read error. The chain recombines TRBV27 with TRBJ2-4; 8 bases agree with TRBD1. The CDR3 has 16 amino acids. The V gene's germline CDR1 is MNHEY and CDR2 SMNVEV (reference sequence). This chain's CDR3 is CAGSLSQYRGRNIQYF. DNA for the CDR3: TGTGCCGGCAGTTTATCCCAATACAGGGGGAGAAACATTCAGTACTTC.

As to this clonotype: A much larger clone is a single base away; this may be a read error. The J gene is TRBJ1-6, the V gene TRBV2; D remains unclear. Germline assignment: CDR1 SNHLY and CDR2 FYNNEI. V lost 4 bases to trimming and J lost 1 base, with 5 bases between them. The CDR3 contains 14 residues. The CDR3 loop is CASSAESYNSPLHF. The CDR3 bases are TGTGCCAGCAGTGCGGAGTCCTATAATTCACCCCTCCACTTT.

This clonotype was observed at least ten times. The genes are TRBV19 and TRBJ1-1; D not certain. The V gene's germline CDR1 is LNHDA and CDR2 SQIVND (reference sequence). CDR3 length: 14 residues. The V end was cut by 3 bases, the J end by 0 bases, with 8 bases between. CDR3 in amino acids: CASSMGYMNTEAFF. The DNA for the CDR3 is TGTGCCAGTAGTATGGGCTACATGAACACTGAAGCTTTCTTT.

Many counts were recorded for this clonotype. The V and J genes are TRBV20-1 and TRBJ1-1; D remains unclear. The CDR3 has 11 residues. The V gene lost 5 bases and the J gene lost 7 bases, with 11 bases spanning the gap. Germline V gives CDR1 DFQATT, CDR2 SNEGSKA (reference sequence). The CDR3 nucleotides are TGCAGTGCTCGTATAACGGTTGAAGCTTTCTTT. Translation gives CSARITVEAFF.

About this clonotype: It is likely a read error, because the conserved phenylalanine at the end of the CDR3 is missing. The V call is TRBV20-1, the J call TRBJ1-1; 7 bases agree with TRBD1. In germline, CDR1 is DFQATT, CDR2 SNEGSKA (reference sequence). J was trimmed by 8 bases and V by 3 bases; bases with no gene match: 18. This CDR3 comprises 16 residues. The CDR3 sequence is CSAREETGLLRREAFL. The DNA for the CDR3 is TGCAGTGCTAGGGAAGAGACAGGGCTGTTGAGGCGGGAAGCTTTCCTT.

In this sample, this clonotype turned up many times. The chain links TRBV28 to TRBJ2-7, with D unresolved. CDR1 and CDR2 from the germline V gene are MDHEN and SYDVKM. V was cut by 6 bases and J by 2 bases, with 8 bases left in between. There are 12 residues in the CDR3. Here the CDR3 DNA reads TGTGCCAGCAGGGCGGTAACCTACGAGCAGTACTTC. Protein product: CASRAVTYEQYF. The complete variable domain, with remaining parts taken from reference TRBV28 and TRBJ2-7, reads DVKVTQSSRYLVKRTGEKVFLECVQDMDHENMFWYRQDPGLGLRLIYFSYDVKMKEKGDIPEGYSVSREKKERFSLILESASTNQTSMYLCASRAVTYEQYFGPGTRLTVT.

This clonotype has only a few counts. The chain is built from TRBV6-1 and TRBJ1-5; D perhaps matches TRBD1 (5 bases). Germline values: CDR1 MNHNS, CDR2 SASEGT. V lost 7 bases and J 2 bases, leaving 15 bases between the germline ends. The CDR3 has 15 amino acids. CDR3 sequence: CASTWGTSGNQPQHF. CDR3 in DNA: TGTGCCAGCACTTGGGGCACGAGCGGCAATCAGCCCCAGCATTTT.

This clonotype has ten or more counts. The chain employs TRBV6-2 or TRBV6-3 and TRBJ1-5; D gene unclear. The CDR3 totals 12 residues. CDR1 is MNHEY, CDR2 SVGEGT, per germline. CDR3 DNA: TGTGCTAGTACGGTTAGCAATCAGCCCCAGCATTTT. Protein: CASTVSNQPQHF.